This T cell receptor beta chain is drawn from a study of a mutant IDH1 vaccine in newly diagnosed glioma. As for the study in general: There were eight vaccinations for patients, given in weeks 1, 3, 5, 7, 11, 15, 19 and 23. Vaccine dosing followed radiotherapy by 4-6 weeks, or accompanied temozolomide cycles. Treated patients had a mean age of about 40 years and a roughly 62% male, around 38% female split. Previous treatment comprised radiotherapy, temozolomide, or both, mostly both.

Germline assignment: CDR1 SNHLY and CDR2 FYNNEI. The CDR3 loop spans 14 amino acids. V lost 1 base to trimming and J lost 5 bases, with 9 bases between them. Sequencing used immunoSEQ multiplex PCR; TCRdb keeps in-frame clones, though not all of them. The repertoire includes fewer than 35,000 clones, approximately 88% of them detected once, and around 2.5% sits in the top ten. For this clone: Its antigen is unidentified.

Time point: week 23, last vaccination. Topical imiquimod was applied with each vaccine dose, which held 300 ug of mutant IDH1 20-mer peptide. The receptor was derived from a man between 40 and 49 years old with glioma. The specimen comprised PBMCs, sampled from a glioma patient whose treatment included an IDH1 peptide vaccine. The V call is TRBV2, the J call TRBJ1-5; no firm D call. CDR3 in amino acids: CASSEDLDYQPQHF. Written as DNA, the CDR3 is TGTGCCAGCAGTGAAGATCTGGATTATCAGCCCCAGCATTTT.